This note documents a single T cell receptor (beta chain) sequence. This sample was included in a study of T cell changes during pregnancy in multiple sclerosis. Produced via immunoSEQ multiplex PCR; TCRdb's table is partial and in-frame only. The table records over 65,000 clones, more than 80% of them present only once. This CDR3 comprises 12 residues. The V gene lost 9 bases and the J gene lost 3 bases, with 10 bases spanning the gap. Germline lookup yields CDR1 MNHNS and CDR2 SASEGT. The chain carries TRBV6-1 and TRBJ2-3; D is perhaps TRBD1 (6 bases). This clonotype was sampled from a female donor with multiple sclerosis, enrolled in a pregnancy study. This specimen consisted of peripheral blood, obtained in the second trimester of pregnancy. CDR3 protein: CASQTGTDTQYF. The CDR3 DNA reads TGTGCCAGTCAGACAGGAACAGATACGCAGTATTTT.